This passage covers 10 T cell receptor beta chains from one sample sequenced in a study of cytomegalovirus exposure and HLA in healthy donors. Data came from immunoSEQ multiplex PCR; TCRdb stores just in-frame clones and leaves some out. The data show approximately 150,000 clones, around 81% seen once. Sequenced material: PBMCs. The receptor set was obtained from a man younger than 40 in good health and CMV-seropositive.

CDR3 in amino acids: CSVGTGEGAFF. CDR3 DNA sequence: TGCAGCGTTGGTACGGGGGAAGGAGCTTTCTTT. The rearrangement joins TRBV29-1 to TRBJ1-1, with a weak D call TRBD1 (5 bases). Trimming pared 4 bases from V and 10 bases from J, leaving 13 bases between. The germline gives CDR1 SQVTM, CDR2 ANQGSEA. The CDR3 runs to 11 residues.

The genes are TRBV15 and TRBJ2-3; TRBD2 agrees at 8 bases. The CDR3 totals 14 residues. Trimming removed 4 bases from V and 6 bases from J; junction bases left unmatched: 6. The germline V gene encodes CDR1 LNHNV and CDR2 YYDKDF (reference sequence). The CDR3: CATSKPRGVDTQYF. The CDR3 bases are TGTGCCACCAGCAAGCCGCGGGGGGTGGATACGCAGTATTTT.

The chain links TRBV5-5 to TRBJ2-2, with a possible D match to TRBD2 (6 bases). The CDR3 consists of 16 residues. Trimming shortened V by 0 bases and J by 0 bases, and 9 bases separated the two germline ends. Germline values: CDR1 SGHKS, CDR2 YYEKEE (reference sequence). The CDR3 region has the DNA TGTGCCAGCAGCTTGGACTCGGGAGCGAACACCGGGGAGCTGTTTTTT. Amino acids: CASSLDSGANTGELFF.

This chain connects TRBV6-5 to TRBJ1-5; 8 bases line up with TRBD1. Germline V lookup: CDR1 MNHEY, CDR2 SVGAGI. V lost 0 bases to trimming and J lost 4 bases; unmatched junction nucleotides: 2. The CDR3 spans 15 residues. The CDR3 region has the DNA TGTGCCAGCAGTTACTCCTACAGGGGGAATCAGCCCCAGCATTTT. Translated: CASSYSYRGNQPQHF.

The chain carries TRBV7-3 and TRBJ2-3; 9 positions agree with TRBD2. Germline V lookup: CDR1 SGHTA, CDR2 FQGTGA. The CDR3 is made up of 16 amino acids. Trimming cost V 5 bases and J 0 bases; bases outside gene matches: 6. The CDR3 reads CASSASGGFSTDTQYF. The CDR3 coding sequence is TGTGCCAGCAGCGCGAGCGGGGGGTTCAGCACAGATACGCAGTATTTT. The full variable domain, with the rest looked up from reference TRBV7-3 and TRBJ2-3, is GAGVSQTPSNKVTEKGKYVELRCDPISGHTALYWYRQSLGQGPEFLIYFQGTGAADDSGLPNDRFFAVRPEGSVSTLKIQRTERGDSAVYLCASSASGGFSTDTQYFGPGTRLTVL.

The V gene is TRBV5-4, the J gene TRBJ1-2; a weak D match, TRBD1 (6 bases). The germline gives CDR1 SGHNT, CDR2 YYREEE (reference sequence). The CDR3 is made up of 14 amino acids. With 4 bases removed from V and 8 bases from J, the gap between germline ends came to 18 bases. The CDR3 region has the DNA TGTGCCAGCAGCCGCGAGGGGGGGGTTCGGGGCTACACCTTC. Protein: CASSREGGVRGYTF.

The rearrangement uses TRBV29-1 and TRBJ1-1, with 8 bases aligning to TRBD1. The CDR3 covers 13 residues. Germline V gene sequence: CDR1 SQVTM, CDR2 ANQGSEA. V lost 7 bases to trimming and J lost 1 base; unmatched junction nucleotides: 5. DNA for the CDR3: TGCAGCGCTTCCGGGACAGGGAACACTGAAGCTTTCTTT. The encoded protein is CSASGTGNTEAFF.

The chain carries TRBV4-2 and TRBJ2-6; tentative D call: TRBD2 (5 bases). Germline assignment: CDR1 LGHNA and CDR2 YNFKEQ. This CDR3 is built from 15 residues. Trimming cost V 0 bases and J 2 bases, with 5 bases left between them. In nucleotides, the CDR3 is TGTGCCAGCAGCCAAGAGACTACTGGGGCCAACGTCCTGACTTTC. Residues: CASSQETTGANVLTF.

This clone was seen only a few times. J is TRBJ2-7 and V is TRBV4-1; 9 nucleotides agree with TRBD2. V was pared by 4 bases and J by 7 bases, with 5 bases of the junction left unmatched. CDR3 length: 13 residues. The germline gives CDR1 MGHRA, CDR2 YSYEKL. The CDR3 is CASSLGLAREQYF. CDR3 coding DNA: TGCGCCAGCAGCCTCGGACTAGCGCGGGAGCAGTACTTC.

The rearrangement joins TRBV7-2 to TRBJ1-5, with D possibly TRBD1 on 5 matching bases. V was clipped by 2 bases and J by 9 bases, with 23 bases between them. Germline CDR1 is SGHTA and CDR2 is FQGNSA. This CDR3 has 17 amino acids. The CDR3 nucleotides are TGTGCCAGCAGCTTATCCAATATTCTGGCGGAGGGGTCGCCCCAGCATTTT. It is translated as CASSLSNILAEGSPQHF.